This entry describes one T cell receptor beta chain. The assay was immunoSEQ multiplex PCR, and TCRdb's table has in-frame clones only and misses some. The sample carries some 19,000 clones, approximately 91% recorded once. This entry belongs to a study of OX40 agonist ivuxolimab in advanced cancers. Trimming took off 3 bases at V and 0 bases at J, with 15 bases between the two ends. Germline V lookup: CDR1 SGDLS, CDR2 YYNGEE. CDR3 length equals 16 residues. V usage is TRBV9 and J usage is TRBJ1-2; no reliable D call. The clonotype comes from an adult with an advanced solid tumor such as melanoma, head and neck, liver or kidney cancer. Sequenced material: CD4+ or CD8+ T cells sorted from blood, taken in a trial of the OX40 agonist ivuxolimab. The DNA for the CDR3 is TGTGCCAGCAGCGGAGTTCGGGAAACCACTAACTATGGCTACACCTTC. Translating gives CASSGVRETTNYGYTF. The full variable domain, its missing parts supplied by reference TRBV9 and TRBJ1-2, is DSGVTQTPKHLITATGQRVTLRCSPRSGDLSVYWYQQSLDQGLQFLIQYYNGEERAKGNILERFSAQQFPDLHSELNLSSLELGDSALYFCASSGVRETTNYGYTFGSGTRLTVV.